Each of the 9 T cell receptor beta chains below was sequenced from the same sample in a study of CD8+CD57+ T cells in acquired aplastic anemia. Profiling that covered TCR beta VDJ and CDR3 relied on genomic DNA as its template. TCRdb reprocessed the reads via MiXCR and lists one record per CDR3 protein. The sample includes more than 250,000 distinct CDR3 sequences, 45% to 70% seen only once; the top ten take around 7.6%. Sequenced input: sorted CD4+, CD8+, or CD8+CD57+ T cells (not recorded which) from PBMCs. These receptors were collected from a human donor with severe aplastic anemia or a healthy control (not recorded which).

The V call is TRBV24-1, the J call TRBJ2-1; D may correspond to TRBD1 or TRBD2 (6 bases each). The CDR3 totals 18 residues. From germline, CDR1 is KGHDR and CDR2 SFDVKD. V was pared by 4 bases and J by 0 bases, with 18 bases between. The CDR3 DNA follows: TGTGCCACCAGTGACCCACGAGGGGGGCTCCTCTCCTACAATGAGCAGTTCTTC. It encodes CATSDPRGGLLSYNEQFF.

This clonotype occurred many times. The genes are TRBV6-1 and TRBJ1-3; D is undetermined. The CDR3 covers 16 residues. V was pared by 1 base and J by 0 bases, with 10 bases between. CDR1 is MNHNS and CDR2 is SASEGT in the germline V gene. CDR3 protein: CASSEVGSSSGNTIYF. The CDR3, as DNA: TGTGCCAGCAGTGAAGTCGGCTCCAGCTCTGGAAACACCATATATTTT.

Turning to this clonotype: A much larger clone differs from this one at a single base, so this may be a read error. V usage is TRBV2 and J usage is TRBJ1-2, with 8 bases aligning to TRBD1. The CDR3 sequence is 16 residues long. The germline V gene encodes CDR1 SNHLY and CDR2 FYNNEI. CDR3 residues: CASSEFGRGQDYGCAF. The CDR3, as DNA: TGTGCCAGCAGTGAATTTGGCAGGGGGCAGGACTATGGCTGCGCCTTC.

This clonotype was recorded many times. V gene TRBV11-2 combines with J gene TRBJ2-7, with 7 bases fitting TRBD2. Trimming cost V 5 bases and J 0 bases; bases outside gene matches: 13. The germline V gene encodes CDR1 SGHAT and CDR2 FQNNGV. This CDR3 is built from 17 residues. The CDR3 DNA is TGTGCCAGCAGCCCAGGGAGGGTAACATCGGACTCCTACGAGCAGTACTTC. This gives the protein CASSPGRVTSDSYEQYF.

The rearrangement joins TRBV25-1 to TRBJ2-5; 11 nucleotides agree with TRBD2. The V segment lost 1 base and the J segment 5 bases; nucleotides outside the gene matches: 9. There are 17 residues in the CDR3. Germline CDR1 reads MGHDK; CDR2 reads SYGVNS. In DNA, the CDR3 is TGTGCCAGCAGTGAATTAGGGCTAGCGGGAGGTCGGGAGACCCAGTACTTC. This gives the protein CASSELGLAGGRETQYF.

The chain links TRBV10-3 to TRBJ2-1; 9 nucleotides align to TRBD1. The CDR3 runs to 18 residues. V lost 3 bases and J lost 3; bases outside the gene matches: 12. Germline loops: CDR1 ENHRY, CDR2 SYGVKD. The CDR3 DNA reads as TGTGCCATCAGTGATCCGGGACAGGGCATCCTTCACTACAATGAGCAGTTCTTC. Its translation: CAISDPGQGILHYNEQFF.

This clonotype has only one observation. The chain is built from TRBV19 and TRBJ1-2; D unresolved. Germline V gives CDR1 LNHDA, CDR2 SQIVND (reference sequence). The ends were cut back, 8 bases at V and 5 bases at J, with 18 bases in the middle. The CDR3 loop spans 14 amino acids. For the CDR3, the DNA is TGTGCCAGTTTGGAGAGTGAAGGGCTGTATGGCTACACCTTC. Amino acid sequence: CASLESEGLYGYTF.

The J gene is TRBJ2-7, the V gene TRBV4-1, with 10 bases lining up with TRBD2. Losses at the gene ends were 10 bases for V and 0 bases for J; bases not matched to a gene: 9. The CDR3 runs 15 residues. Per the germline V gene, CDR1 is MGHRA and CDR2 is YSYEKL. CDR3 DNA: TGCGCCACGCGACTAGCGGGTCATTACTCCTACGAGCAGTACTTC. Its translation: CATRLAGHYSYEQYF.

This clonotype was recorded once. The CDR3 sequence is CASSFRPYEQYF. The CDR3 DNA reads TGTGCCAGCAGCTTCCGGCCCTACGAGCAGTACTTC. This rearrangement joins TRBV7-8 to TRBJ2-7, with D hard to call. Germline lookup yields CDR1 SGHVS and CDR2 FQNEAQ. Trimming shortened V by 3 bases and J by 2 bases, and 5 bases separated the two germline ends. The CDR3 spans 12 residues.